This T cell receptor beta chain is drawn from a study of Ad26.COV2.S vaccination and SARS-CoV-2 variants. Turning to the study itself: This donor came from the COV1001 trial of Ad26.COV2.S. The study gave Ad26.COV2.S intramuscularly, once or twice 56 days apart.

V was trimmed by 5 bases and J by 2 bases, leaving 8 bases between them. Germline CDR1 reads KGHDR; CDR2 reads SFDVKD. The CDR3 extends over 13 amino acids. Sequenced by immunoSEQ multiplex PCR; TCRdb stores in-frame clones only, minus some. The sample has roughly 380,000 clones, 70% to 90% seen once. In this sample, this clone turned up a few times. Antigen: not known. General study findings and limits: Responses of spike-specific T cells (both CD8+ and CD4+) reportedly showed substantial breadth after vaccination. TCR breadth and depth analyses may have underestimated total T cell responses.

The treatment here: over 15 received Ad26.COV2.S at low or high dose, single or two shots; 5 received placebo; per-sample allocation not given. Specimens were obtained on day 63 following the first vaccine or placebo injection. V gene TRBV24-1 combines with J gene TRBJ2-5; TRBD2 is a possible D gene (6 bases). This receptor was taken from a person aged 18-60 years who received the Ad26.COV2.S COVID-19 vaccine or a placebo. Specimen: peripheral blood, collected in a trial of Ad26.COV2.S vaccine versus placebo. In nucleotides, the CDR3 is TGTGCCACCAGTGGGGCGGGACAAGAGACCCAGTACTTC. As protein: CATSGAGQETQYF.